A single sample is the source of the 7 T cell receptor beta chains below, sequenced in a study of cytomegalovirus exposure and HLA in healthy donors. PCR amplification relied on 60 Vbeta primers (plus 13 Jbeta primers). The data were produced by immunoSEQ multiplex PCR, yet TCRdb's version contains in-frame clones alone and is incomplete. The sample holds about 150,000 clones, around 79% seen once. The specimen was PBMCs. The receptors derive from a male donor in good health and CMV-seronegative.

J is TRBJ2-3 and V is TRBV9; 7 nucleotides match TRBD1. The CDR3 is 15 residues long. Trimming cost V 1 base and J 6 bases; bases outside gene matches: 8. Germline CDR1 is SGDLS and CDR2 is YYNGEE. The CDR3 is CASSVSISQGDTQYF. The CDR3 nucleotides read TGTGCCAGCAGCGTATCAATATCACAGGGGGATACGCAGTATTTT.

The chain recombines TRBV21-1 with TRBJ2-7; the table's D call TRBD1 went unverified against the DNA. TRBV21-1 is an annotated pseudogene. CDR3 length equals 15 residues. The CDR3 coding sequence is TGTGCCAGCAGCCCTCGCCCGCAGGCGTTTTACGAGCAGTACTTC. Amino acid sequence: CASSPRPQAFYEQYF.

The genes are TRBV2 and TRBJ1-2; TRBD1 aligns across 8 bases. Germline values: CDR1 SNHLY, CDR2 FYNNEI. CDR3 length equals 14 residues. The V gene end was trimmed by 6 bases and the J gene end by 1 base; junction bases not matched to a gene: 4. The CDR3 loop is CASRRTGSNYGYTF. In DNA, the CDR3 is TGTGCCAGCAGACGGACAGGGAGTAACTATGGCTACACCTTC. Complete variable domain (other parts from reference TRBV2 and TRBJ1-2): EPEVTQTPSHQVTQMGQEVILRCVPISNHLYFYWYRQILGQKVEFLVSFYNNEISEKSEIFDDQFSVERPDGSNFTLKIRSTKLEDSAMYFCASRRTGSNYGYTFGSGTRLTVV.

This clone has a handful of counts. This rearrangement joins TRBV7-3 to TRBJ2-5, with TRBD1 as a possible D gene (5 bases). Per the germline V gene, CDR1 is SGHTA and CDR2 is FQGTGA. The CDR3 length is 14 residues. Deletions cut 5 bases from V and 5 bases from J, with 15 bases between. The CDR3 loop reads CASSPSSGHETQYF. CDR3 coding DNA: TGTGCCAGCAGCCCCTCCTCAGGGCACGAGACCCAGTACTTC.

The CDR3 protein is CASSNSGGVRGYTF. The CDR3, as DNA: TGTGCCAGCAGCAACTCCGGGGGGGTCCGCGGCTACACCTTC. This rearrangement joins TRBV11-3 to TRBJ1-2, with TRBD1 as a possible D gene (5 bases). In germline, CDR1 is SGHNT, CDR2 YENEEA. This CDR3 is 14 amino acids long. The ends were cut back, 5 bases at V and 8 bases at J, with 18 bases in the middle.

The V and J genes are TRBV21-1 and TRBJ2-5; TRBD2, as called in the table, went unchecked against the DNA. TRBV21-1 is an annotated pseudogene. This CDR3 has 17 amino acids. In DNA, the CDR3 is TGTGCCAGCAGCAACAAGAGCGGGGGGAAGGCGGGGGTGCCCCAGTACTTC. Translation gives CASSNKSGGKAGVPQYF.

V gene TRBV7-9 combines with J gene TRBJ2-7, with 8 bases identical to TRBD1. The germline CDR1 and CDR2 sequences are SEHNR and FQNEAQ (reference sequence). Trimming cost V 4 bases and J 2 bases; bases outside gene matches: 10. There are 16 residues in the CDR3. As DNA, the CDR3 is TGTGCCAGCAGCTACGACCCAGGACAGGGAGCCTACGAGCAGTACTTC. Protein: CASSYDPGQGAYEQYF. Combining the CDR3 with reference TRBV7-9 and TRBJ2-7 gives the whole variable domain DTGVSQNPRHKITKRGQNVTFRCDPISEHNRLYWYRQTLGQGPEFLTYFQNEAQLEKSRLLSDRFSAERPKGSFSTLEIQRTEQGDSAMYLCASSYDPGQGAYEQYFGPGTRLTVT.